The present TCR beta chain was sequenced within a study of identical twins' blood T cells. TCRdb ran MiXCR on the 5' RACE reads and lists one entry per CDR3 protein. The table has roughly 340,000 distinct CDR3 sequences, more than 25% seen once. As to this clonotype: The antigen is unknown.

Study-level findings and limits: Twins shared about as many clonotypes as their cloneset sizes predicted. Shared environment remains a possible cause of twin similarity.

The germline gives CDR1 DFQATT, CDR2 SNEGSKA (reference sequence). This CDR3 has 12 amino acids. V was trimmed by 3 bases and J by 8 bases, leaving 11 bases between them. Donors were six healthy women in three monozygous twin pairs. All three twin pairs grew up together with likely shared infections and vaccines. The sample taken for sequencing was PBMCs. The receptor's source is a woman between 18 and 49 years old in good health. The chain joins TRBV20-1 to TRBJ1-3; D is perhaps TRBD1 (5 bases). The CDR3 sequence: CSARRQGDTIYF. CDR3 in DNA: TGCAGTGCTAGGAGGCAGGGAGACACCATATATTTT.